A selection of T cell receptor beta chains follows, all from one sample in a study of T cells in Graves' hyperthyroidism and ophthalmopathy. TCRdb re-called the multiplex PCR reads with MiXCR, one entry per CDR3 protein. The sample has 280,000 or so distinct CDR3 sequences, approximately 16% seen once. The specimen was blood. These receptors all come from a woman aged 45 to 65 with Graves' hyperthyroidism that later progressed to Graves' ophthalmopathy. Both conserved end residues are part of each CDR3. A D gene is named only where the DNA matches it firmly. Some rows have no size entry. The others give once, few or many, or a class for an expanded clone.

CDR3nt | CDR3aa | j_gene | abundance | v_gene | len | d_gene
TGTGCCAGCAGCTTCCGGGACACAACTCGCGAGACCCAGTACTTC | CASSFRDTTRETQYF | TRBJ2-5 | NA | TRBV7-9 | 15 | NA
TGTGCCAGCAGTGAACGGGTACCCGGGGAGCTGTTTTTT | CASSERVPGELFF | TRBJ2-2 | many | TRBV2 | 13 | NA
TGTGCCAGCAGTTTAGGTACAGGGGAGTACGAGCAGTACTTC | CASSLGTGEYEQYF | TRBJ2-7 | NA | TRBV28 | 14 | TRBD1
TGTGCCAGCAGATCTTCACAGTTTGAAGCTTTCTTT | CASRSSQFEAFF | TRBJ1-1 | NA | TRBV28 | 12 | NA
TGTGCCAGCAGCTTCCGACAGGGGGGGACCGGGGAGCTGTTTTTT | CASSFRQGGTGELFF | TRBJ2-2 | many | TRBV11-2 | 15 | TRBD1
TGTGCCAGCAGTGAAAGGGGGTTCGACACTGAAGCTTTCTTT | CASSERGFDTEAFF | TRBJ1-1 | many | TRBV2 | 14 | NA
TGTGCCAGCAGTTTACCCCTGACTAGCGGGAGGGGCAATGAGCAGTTCTTC | CASSLPLTSGRGNEQFF | TRBJ2-1 | NA | TRBV28 | 17 | TRBD2
TGTGCCAGCAGTTCCACCAGGGTAGTACTGAATTCCTACGAGCAGTACTTC | CASSSTRVVLNSYEQYF | TRBJ2-7 | many | TRBV27 | 17 | NA
TGTGCCAGTAGCCCTGAACGGGCTGGGAGGGAGACCCAGTACTTC | CASSPERAGRETQYF | TRBJ2-5 | NA | TRBV19 | 15 | NA
TGCGCCAGCAGCGACCAGACAGGCCTGAACTATGGCTACACCTTC | CASSDQTGLNYGYTF | TRBJ1-2 | few | TRBV5-1 | 15 | NA
TGTGCCAGCAGTCTTAGCGGTTCTGACACAGATACGCAGTATTTT | CASSLSGSDTDTQYF | TRBJ2-3 | many | TRBV2 | 15 | NA
TGTGCCAGCATCACAACCCGGGACAGGATAGATACGCAGTATTTT | CASITTRDRIDTQYF | TRBJ2-3 | many | TRBV2 | 15 | TRBD1
TGTGCCAGCAGCCTCCGACTAGTACCGACCAATGAGCAGTTCTTC | CASSLRLVPTNEQFF | TRBJ2-1 | NA | TRBV7-2 | 15 | NA
TGTGCCAGCAGCGCGTCCGATGAAAAACTGTTTTTT | CASSASDEKLFF | TRBJ1-4 | many | TRBV6-2/TRBV6-3 | 12 | NA
TGCAGTGCTAGAGTTAAAAGGCGGGACAGAAGGGAGACCCAGTACTTC | CSARVKRRDRRETQYF | TRBJ2-5 | many | TRBV20-1 | 16 | NA
TGCAGCGTTGAAGAGATCGGGGTTAGAGGAGGCTACACCTTC | CSVEEIGVRGGYTF | TRBJ1-2 | many | TRBV29-1 | 14 | NA
TGCAGCGTTGAATTGGAAGAAGCTTTCTTT | CSVELEEAFF | TRBJ1-1 | NA | TRBV29-1 | 10 | NA
TGTGCCAGCAGTGACTTTACGGGGACGCAAGAGACCCAGTACTTC | CASSDFTGTQETQYF | TRBJ2-5 | few | TRBV25-1 | 15 | NA
TGTGCCAGCAGTGACACAGGCCTCAATCAGCCCCAGCATTTT | CASSDTGLNQPQHF | TRBJ1-5 | NA | TRBV6-1 | 14 | NA
TGTGCCAGCACCGCGAACCCTGGTACCACTGAAGCTTTCTTT | CASTANPGTTEAFF | TRBJ1-1 | many | TRBV2 | 14 | NA
TGTGCCAGCAGCCCGATGGGGACAGGGGGCTTGCACGAGCAGTACTTC | CASSPMGTGGLHEQYF | TRBJ2-7 | many | TRBV11-2 | 16 | TRBD1
TGCGCCAGCAGCGGGGGGACAGGACGGAACACTGAAGCTTTCTTT | CASSGGTGRNTEAFF | TRBJ1-1 | many | TRBV5-1 | 15 | TRBD1
TGTGCCAGCAGTTTCGCCGGGGGGTCCACCTACGAGCAGTACTTC | CASSFAGGSTYEQYF | TRBJ2-7 | few | TRBV27 | 15 | TRBD2
TGTGCCAGCAGTATCAGGGGTAACAATCAGCCCCAGCATTTT | CASSIRGNNQPQHF | TRBJ1-5 | many | TRBV27 | 14 | NA
TGTGCCAGCAGTGTTGGACAGGGGCAGGGCTACACCTTC | CASSVGQGQGYTF | TRBJ1-2 | many | TRBV6-1 | 13 | TRBD1
TGTGCCAGCAGCCAAGAACGCGCGCGTGGGACCGGGGAGCTGTTTTTT | CASSQERARGTGELFF | TRBJ2-2 | few | TRBV3-1 | 16 | NA
TGCGCCAGCAGCTTGGAACCGGCCGGTGACAATGAGCAGTTCTTC | CASSLEPAGDNEQFF | TRBJ2-1 | many | TRBV5-1 | 15 | NA
TGTGCCAGCAGGTCTGGACAACCGACGCAGTATTTT | CASRSGQPTQYF | TRBJ2-3 | many | TRBV11-2 | 12 | NA
TGTGCCAGCAGCTTACAGGGGCCTAGGGGAGAGACCCAGTACTTC | CASSLQGPRGETQYF | TRBJ2-5 | NA | TRBV7-9 | 15 | NA
TGTGCCAGCAGTTTACTCGGGGCAGGGGGCTGGAATGAGCAGTTCTTC | CASSLLGAGGWNEQFF | TRBJ2-1 | many | TRBV28 | 16 | TRBD1
TGTGCCAGCAGTCCGGGACTAGCGGGAGCGGGAGAGCAGTACTTC | CASSPGLAGAGEQYF | TRBJ2-7 | many | TRBV12-3/TRBV12-4 | 15 | TRBD2
TGCGCCAGCAGCCCCGCGACGACCCTAAACACTGAAGCTTTCTTT | CASSPATTLNTEAFF | TRBJ1-1 | many | TRBV5-1 | 15 | NA
TGTGCCAGCAGCTCTTACACAGATACGCAGTATTTT | CASSSYTDTQYF | TRBJ2-3 | many | TRBV7-2 | 12 | NA
TGTGCCTGGAAAATCATCTACAATGAGCAGTTCTTC | CAWKIIYNEQFF | TRBJ2-1 | NA | TRBV30 | 12 | NA
TGTGCCAGCAGTTTAGATGGAGCGAGGTGGCTGTTCTTC | CASSLDGARWLFF | TRBJ2-1 | few | TRBV12-3/TRBV12-4 | 13 | NA
TGTGCCACCTTAACCGGACGGACCCTTTCCTACGAGCAGTACTTC | CATLTGRTLSYEQYF | TRBJ2-7 | many | TRBV28 | 15 | NA
TGTGCCAGCAGACGACAGGGGGCAAGGGGCTACACCTTC | CASRRQGARGYTF | TRBJ1-2 | many | TRBV28 | 13 | TRBD1
TGCGCCAGCAACAAGGACAGTAGTAACACTGAAGCTTTCTTT | CASNKDSSNTEAFF | TRBJ1-1 | many | TRBV5-1 | 14 | NA
TGTGCCAGCAGTCGACTTAGGAATGAGCAGTTCTTC | CASSRLRNEQFF | TRBJ2-1 | many | TRBV12-3/TRBV12-4 | 12 | NA
TGCAGTGCTAGAGATAATTCTCCCCGGACCCAGTACTTC | CSARDNSPRTQYF | TRBJ2-5 | many | TRBV20-1 | 13 | NA
TGTGCCAGTACTCCGACACTGGGAACGGGGGAGCAGTACTTC | CASTPTLGTGEQYF | TRBJ2-7 | few | TRBV19 | 14 | NA